This entry features one T cell receptor beta chain sequence. This table comes from immunoSEQ multiplex PCR, and its TCRdb copy is limited to in-frame clones, with some not included. The data show 2 million to 2.5 million clones, 95% seen once. HIV-negative, healthy adults without recent acute infections or vaccinations were the donors. This record comes from a study of shared clonotypes between healthy human individuals. Germline loops: CDR1 LNHNV, CDR2 YYDKDF (reference sequence). V was clipped by 0 bases and J by 5 bases, with 5 bases between them. This CDR3 is 13 amino acids long. This chain joins TRBV15 and TRBJ2-1; D call uncertain. This clonotype was sampled from a young man in good health. Material for sequencing was naive CD4+ T cells sorted from blood. Indicated subset: CD45RA+ positively selected. The CDR3 nucleotides read TGTGCCACCAGCAGAGAGGGAAACAATGAGCAGTTCTTC. It is translated as CATSREGNNEQFF.